Given below is one T cell receptor beta chain in context. Its specific antigen is unknown. Base qualities are not provided; no much larger clone lies one nucleotide away. The sample comes from a study of control samples from healthy donors and cancer patients (dated by TCRdb to 2018 to 2021). As encoded in the germline V gene, CDR1 is MNHEY while CDR2 is SVGAGI. There are 13 amino acids in the CDR3, from cysteine to phenylalanine inclusive. Only CDR3 DNA remains: 39 bases, in frame from the first base. The germline ends are 8 bases apart after V is trimmed by 6 bases and J by 0 bases. The receptor library was made with the immunoSEQ multiplex PCR assay. The table was pulled from immuneACCESS by TCRdb, which kept in-frame rearrangements only. Such tables lose some clones; where checked, under half of the loss comes from unresolved V genes, and the rest has no known cause. In this sample the table shows 250,000 to 300,000 clones, 82% of which occur a single time. The top ten clones comprise about an eighth of the sample.

The origin of this receptor is a woman in her sixties or seventies with lung cancer. Sequencing input: PBMCs. The rearranged segments are TRBV6-5 and TRBJ1-2, with an unclear D gene assignment. The DNA reads TGTGCCAGCAGCCTCGGGGCTAACTATGGCTACACCTTC. This translates into CASSLGANYGYTF.